This entry lists 23 T cell receptor beta chains sequenced from one sample in a study of blood T cells in healthy people across ages. A second PCR, run for about 7 to 11 cycles, used a sample-barcoded 5' primer plus a J-beta primer mix. TCRdb analysed the 5' RACE reads with MiXCR anew, one entry per CDR3 protein. Of about 1,400,000 distinct CDR3 sequences listed, roughly 40% are singletons. The specimen was blood. Receptors originate from a woman in her late teens or twenties in good health.

The chain carries TRBV5-1 and TRBJ2-5; 8 bases align to TRBD1. Germline V gene sequence: CDR1 SGHRS, CDR2 YFSETQ. The CDR3 loop spans 15 amino acids. The V and J ends lost 4 bases and 4 bases, in that order; junction bases with no gene match: 9. CDR3 coding DNA: TGCGCCAGCAGCACCTCCGGGACAGGTGGAGAGACCCAGTACTTC. Translation gives CASSTSGTGGETQYF. Variable domain in full (rest from reference TRBV5-1 and TRBJ2-5): KAGVTQTPRYLIKTRGQQVTLSCSPISGHRSVSWYQQTPGQGLQFLFEYFSETQRNKGNFPGRFSGRQFSNSRSEMNVSTLELGDSALYLCASSTSGTGGETQYFGPGTRLLVL.

This clonotype has a handful of counts. CDR3 region: CASNVGLGTDTQYF. The CDR3, as DNA: TGTGCCAGCAACGTGGGTCTCGGCACAGATACGCAGTATTTT. This rearrangement joins TRBV5-6 to TRBJ2-3; D call uncertain. With 6 bases removed from V and 1 base from J, the gap between germline ends came to 12 bases. Germline V gene sequence: CDR1 SGHDT, CDR2 YYEEEE. This CDR3 has 14 amino acids.

This clonotype was picked up a small number of times. The V and J genes are TRBV7-9 and TRBJ1-2; D is perhaps TRBD1 (5 bases). The CDR3 covers 15 residues. V lost 1 base and J lost 4, with 13 bases in between. Germline assignment: CDR1 SEHNR and CDR2 FQNEAQ (reference sequence). In DNA form, the CDR3 reads TGTGCCAGCAGCTTAGAGCTCGCAGGGTCCTATGGCTACACCTTC. Protein product: CASSLELAGSYGYTF.

A note on this clonotype: The junction shows a germline mismatch at one end, possibly a read error. V and J are TRBV4-1 and TRBJ2-4, with 7 nucleotides matching TRBD1. The CDR3 spans 14 residues. Germline V gene lookup returns CDR1 MGHRA and CDR2 YSYEKL. The CDR3 nucleotides read TGCGCCAGCAGGGACACAGGGGCCAAAAACATTCAGAACTTC. Translation gives CASRDTGAKNIQNF.

There are a few counts of this clonotype. The chain joins TRBV30 to TRBJ2-7; TRBD1 matches at 10 bases. V was clipped by 3 bases and J by 3 bases; unmatched bases: 5. This CDR3 has 14 residues. The germline gives CDR1 GTSNPN, CDR2 SVGIG (reference sequence). CDR3 nucleotides: TGTGCCTGGAGAGACAGGGGGCATGGCTACGAGCAGTACTTC. Translation gives CAWRDRGHGYEQYF.

The chain carries TRBV3-1 and TRBJ2-2, with D maybe TRBD2 (5 bases). CDR3 size: 17 residues. V lost 2 bases to trimming and J lost 2 bases, with 15 bases between them. Germline CDR1 is LGHDT and CDR2 is YNNKEL (reference sequence). This chain's CDR3 is CASSQYGRRINTGELFF. The CDR3 DNA is TGTGCCAGCAGCCAATACGGGCGGAGGATAAACACCGGGGAGCTGTTTTTT.

This clonotype turned up a few times. The chain is built from TRBV2 and TRBJ2-6; D may be TRBD2 (6 bases). V was clipped by 8 bases and J by 3 bases, with 38 bases between them. From germline, CDR1 is SNHLY and CDR2 FYNNEI. This CDR3 spans 23 amino acids. DNA for the CDR3: TGTGCCAGCCTCGCCCCATTGTCTAGCGCGAGAACGCGGTCTTCTCTTGGGGCCAACGTCCTGACTTTC. It codes for CASLAPLSSARTRSSLGANVLTF.

The chain carries TRBV6-1 and TRBJ2-1; 7 bases map to TRBD2. This CDR3 spans 15 amino acids. With V trimmed by 2 bases and J by 5 bases, 6 bases remained unmatched. Germline V gives CDR1 MNHNS, CDR2 SASEGT. Here the CDR3 reads CASSEFTSDNNEQFF. The CDR3 DNA reads TGTGCCAGCAGTGAATTCACTAGCGACAACAATGAGCAGTTCTTC.

As DNA, the CDR3 is TGTGCCAGCAGTTTAACGGACCCAGATACGCAGTATTTT. This encodes CASSLTDPDTQYF. The rearrangement joins TRBV12-3 or TRBV12-4 to TRBJ2-3; no firm D call. This CDR3 region has 13 residues. V was trimmed by 2 bases and J by 4 bases, leaving 7 bases between them.

The chain joins TRBV20-1 to TRBJ2-3, with D perhaps TRBD2 (7 bases). CDR1 is DFQATT, CDR2 SNEGSKA, per germline (reference sequence). The CDR3 has 14 residues. V lost 3 bases to trimming and J lost 5 bases, with 15 bases between them. CDR3 in amino acids: CSASVGGLGDTQYF. In DNA, the CDR3 is TGCAGTGCTAGTGTGGGGGGGCTTGGAGATACGCAGTATTTT.

The chain links TRBV20-1 to TRBJ2-7; 7 bases line up with TRBD1. V gave up 6 bases and J gave up 2 bases; unmatched junction bases: 7. The CDR3 is 13 amino acids. Germline V lookup: CDR1 DFQATT, CDR2 SNEGSKA (reference sequence). CDR3 DNA sequence: TGCAGTGCCACAGGGGAAAGGACCTACGAGCAGTACTTC. Amino acid sequence: CSATGERTYEQYF.

The rearrangement uses TRBV7-2 and TRBJ2-7; no clear D. The ends were cut back, 2 bases at V and 5 bases at J, with 7 bases in the middle. The CDR3 is made up of 12 amino acids. The germline V gene encodes CDR1 SGHTA and CDR2 FQGNSA. In DNA form, the CDR3 reads TGTGCCAGCAGCTTAAATGTCGACGAGCAGTACTTC. This codes for CASSLNVDEQYF.

This clonotype has ten or more counts. J is TRBJ1-2 and V is TRBV11-2; D uncertain. The V end was cut by 0 bases, the J end by 4 bases, with 6 bases between. This CDR3 has 13 amino acids. Germline loops: CDR1 SGHAT, CDR2 FQNNGV. The CDR3, as DNA: TGTGCCAGCAGCTTAGAAGGCACCTATGGCTACACCTTC. This encodes CASSLEGTYGYTF.

The V and J genes are TRBV7-8 and TRBJ1-1, with 12 bases fitting TRBD1. This CDR3 contains 16 residues. V trimming: 5 bases; J trimming: 6 bases; junction bases outside the gene matches: 10. CDR1 is SGHVS and CDR2 is FQNEAQ in the germline V gene. CDR3 protein: CASSKGTGTGGPEAFF. CDR3 DNA: TGTGCCAGCAGCAAAGGAACCGGGACAGGGGGCCCTGAAGCTTTCTTT. Full variable domain (rest looked up from reference TRBV7-8 and TRBJ1-1): GAGVSQSPRYKVAKRGQDVALRCDPISGHVSLFWYQQALGQGPEFLTYFQNEAQLDKSGLPSDRFFAERPEGSVSTLKIQRTQQEDSAVYLCASSKGTGTGGPEAFFGQGTRLTVV.

This clonotype was seen a few times. The chain recombines TRBV14 with TRBJ1-6; no definite D call. Trimming took off 1 base at V and 14 bases at J, with 9 bases between the two ends. The CDR3 covers 12 residues. CDR1 is SGHDN and CDR2 is FVKESK in the germline V gene. CDR3 amino acids: CASSQGGTTLHF. Written as DNA, the CDR3 is TGTGCCAGCAGCCAAGGGGGAACCACCCTCCACTTT.

The gene calls are TRBV7-2 and TRBJ2-3; TRBD2 matches 8 bases. This CDR3 has 17 residues. Germline V gene data show CDR1 as SGHTA and CDR2 as FQGNSA. V lost 3 bases and J lost 3; bases outside the gene matches: 11. The CDR3 bases are TGTGCCAGCAGCTTCCTTGGAGCCGGGAGGGCAACAGATACGCAGTATTTT. Translating it yields CASSFLGAGRATDTQYF.

The gene calls are TRBV4-1 and TRBJ2-2; D is perhaps TRBD1 (5 bases). The CDR3 has 15 amino acids. The ends were cut back, 0 bases at V and 0 bases at J, with 5 bases in the middle. Germline loops: CDR1 MGHRA, CDR2 YSYEKL. CDR3 sequence (DNA): TGCGCCAGCAGCCAAGAACAGGCGAACACCGGGGAGCTGTTTTTT. Amino acid sequence: CASSQEQANTGELFF.

The genes are TRBV29-1 and TRBJ1-1; D gene ambiguous. Trimming took off 4 bases at V and 0 bases at J, with 9 bases between the two ends. This CDR3 is built from 13 residues. CDR1 is SQVTM and CDR2 is ANQGSEA in the germline V gene. In DNA form, the CDR3 reads TGCAGCGTTGTAACGTCCATGAACACTGAAGCTTTCTTT. Protein product: CSVVTSMNTEAFF.

Ten or more counts support this clonotype. The V and J genes are TRBV27 and TRBJ2-7, with D hard to call. The CDR3 contains 13 residues. With 6 bases removed from V and 7 bases from J, the gap between germline ends came to 16 bases. CDR1 MNHEY and CDR2 SMNVEV come from the germline V gene (reference sequence). CDR3: CASSSLSGREQYF. The CDR3, as DNA: TGTGCCAGCAGCTCACTCTCCGGGCGGGAGCAGTACTTC.

This clonotype came up a few times. The V call is TRBV6-5, the J call TRBJ2-6, with a possible D match to TRBD1 (6 bases). The V end was cut by 0 bases, the J end by 0 bases, with 12 bases between. The CDR3 contains 18 residues. The V gene's germline CDR1 is MNHEY and CDR2 SVGAGI. The CDR3 spells CASSYSGRGSSGANVLTF. CDR3 sequence (DNA): TGTGCCAGCAGTTACTCGGGCAGGGGAAGCTCTGGGGCCAACGTCCTGACTTTC.

The rearrangement joins TRBV20-1 to TRBJ1-2; tentative D call: TRBD1 (5 bases). V lost 0 bases to trimming and J lost 8 bases, with 16 bases between them. This CDR3 region has 14 residues. Germline assignment: CDR1 DFQATT and CDR2 SNEGSKA (reference sequence). The CDR3 here is CSARDLRDPRGYTF. CDR3 DNA sequence: TGCAGTGCTAGAGACCTCCGGGACCCCAGGGGCTACACCTTC.

The chain uses TRBV20-1 and TRBJ2-3; 8 nucleotides align to TRBD2. V shed 0 bases, J shed 2 bases, and the junction held 4 bases outside the gene matches. CDR3 length: 15 amino acids. Germline values: CDR1 DFQATT, CDR2 SNEGSKA (reference sequence). CDR3 residues: CSARDSTSVTDTQYF. The CDR3 bases are TGCAGTGCTAGAGATTCGACTAGCGTCACAGATACGCAGTATTTT.

The gene calls are TRBV15 and TRBJ2-7; D uncertain. This CDR3 is 14 amino acids long. CDR1 LNHNV and CDR2 YYDKDF come from the germline V gene (reference sequence). Deletions cut 0 bases from V and 3 bases from J, with 9 bases between. DNA for the CDR3: TGTGCCACCAGCAGAGACCTAGATCGCTACGAGCAGTACTTC. Translated: CATSRDLDRYEQYF.